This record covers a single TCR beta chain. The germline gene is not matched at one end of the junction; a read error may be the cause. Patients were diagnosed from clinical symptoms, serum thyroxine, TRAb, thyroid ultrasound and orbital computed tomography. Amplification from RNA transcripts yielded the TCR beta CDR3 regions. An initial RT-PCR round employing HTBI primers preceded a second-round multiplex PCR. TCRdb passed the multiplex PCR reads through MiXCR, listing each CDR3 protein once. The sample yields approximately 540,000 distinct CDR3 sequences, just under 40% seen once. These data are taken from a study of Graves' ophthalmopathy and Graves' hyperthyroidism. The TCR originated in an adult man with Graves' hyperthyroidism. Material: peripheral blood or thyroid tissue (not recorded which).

DNA of the CDR3: TGTGCCAGCTGCAGGGGATTGGACTATGGCCACACCTTC. Amino acids: CASCRGLDYGHTF. The gene calls are TRBV25-1 and TRBJ1-2; D possibly corresponds to TRBD1 (6 bases). This CDR3 has 13 residues. Germline V CDR1 and CDR2: MGHDK, SYGVNS.